The clone carrying this T cell receptor beta chain was observed a single time. The antigen is not known. CDR1 MNHNS and CDR2 SASEGT come from the germline V gene. The CDR3 covers 13 residues. Trimming took off 2 bases at V and 5 bases at J, with 9 bases between the two ends. This sample was included in a study of OX40 agonist ivuxolimab in advanced cancers. Study context: At 0.01 to 10 mg/kg, ivuxolimab was administered intravenously to patients every 2 weeks. Eligibility rules accepted prior anti-PD-1, anti-PD-L1 or anti-CTLA-4 therapy, and over 35% had some. Partial responses were achieved by three patients, of whom one had hepatocellular carcinoma and two had cutaneous melanoma. Study-wide points: In general, CD8+ T cells held more expanded clones than CD4+ did, on average.

The protocol was immunoSEQ multiplex PCR, while the TCRdb copy is restricted to in-frame clones and leaves out a portion. The sample shows approximately 82,000 clones, less than 85% of them seen only once. This receptor was identified in an adult with an advanced solid tumor such as melanoma, head and neck, liver or kidney cancer. The V and J genes are TRBV6-1 and TRBJ1-2, with unresolved D. The sequencing used CD4+ or CD8+ T cells sorted from blood, collected in a trial of the OX40 agonist ivuxolimab. CDR3 nucleotide sequence: TGTGCCAGCAGTGAAATTGGGAGTTATGGCTACACCTTC. Translation gives CASSEIGSYGYTF.